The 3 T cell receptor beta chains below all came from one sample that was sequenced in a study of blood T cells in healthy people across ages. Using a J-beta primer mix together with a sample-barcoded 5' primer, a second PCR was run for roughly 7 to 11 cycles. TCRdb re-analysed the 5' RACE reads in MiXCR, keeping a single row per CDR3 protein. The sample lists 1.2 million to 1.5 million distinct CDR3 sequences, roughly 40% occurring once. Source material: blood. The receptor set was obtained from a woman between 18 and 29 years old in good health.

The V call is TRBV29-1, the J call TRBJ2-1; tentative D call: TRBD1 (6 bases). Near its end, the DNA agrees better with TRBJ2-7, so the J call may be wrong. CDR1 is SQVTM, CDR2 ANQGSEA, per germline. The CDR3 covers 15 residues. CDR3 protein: CSAQQGPSSYNEQYF. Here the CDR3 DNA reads TGCAGCGCCCAACAGGGTCCCAGCTCCTACAATGAGCAGTACTTC.

CDR3 nucleotide sequence: TGTGCCAGCAGTTTCGCGACAGGGCCGTCGAATGAGCAGTACTTC. Encoded protein: CASSFATGPSNEQYF. The chain links TRBV12-3 or TRBV12-4 to TRBJ2-5; 7 nucleotides line up with TRBD1. The CDR3 totals 15 residues. J was trimmed by 11 bases and V by 3 bases; bases with no gene match: 15.

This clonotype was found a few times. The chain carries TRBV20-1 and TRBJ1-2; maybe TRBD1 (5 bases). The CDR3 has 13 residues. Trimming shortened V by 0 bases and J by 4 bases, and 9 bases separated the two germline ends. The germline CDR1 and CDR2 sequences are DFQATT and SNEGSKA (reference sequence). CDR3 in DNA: TGCAGTGCTAGAGATGGGACCTCCTATGGCTACACCTTC. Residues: CSARDGTSYGYTF.